This T cell receptor (beta chain) appears in the sequencing data of a study of blood T cells in healthy people across ages. Healthy Caucasian individuals from Russia aged about 6 to 95 served as donors. PBMCs numbering at least 6.5 million were isolated per sample. CDR1 SQVTM and CDR2 ANQGSEA come from the germline V gene. This CDR3 comprises 14 residues. Trimming cost V 2 bases and J 6 bases, with 13 bases left between them. With a J-beta primer mix and a sample-barcoded 5' primer, a second PCR ran about 7 to 11 cycles. Each of the cDNA molecules was tagged by a template-switch adaptor with 12 random nucleotides. Via MiXCR, TCRdb re-called the 5' RACE reads, giving one row per CDR3 protein. This table holds roughly 1,300,000 distinct CDR3 sequences, roughly 64% found once.

The rearrangement links TRBV29-1 to TRBJ1-4, with a possible D match to TRBD1 (5 bases). The source material was blood. The source is a man between 18 and 29 years old in good health. The CDR3 region is CSVESSVGDEKLFF. In DNA form, the CDR3 reads TGCAGCGTTGAATCGTCGGTGGGGGATGAAAAACTGTTTTTT.